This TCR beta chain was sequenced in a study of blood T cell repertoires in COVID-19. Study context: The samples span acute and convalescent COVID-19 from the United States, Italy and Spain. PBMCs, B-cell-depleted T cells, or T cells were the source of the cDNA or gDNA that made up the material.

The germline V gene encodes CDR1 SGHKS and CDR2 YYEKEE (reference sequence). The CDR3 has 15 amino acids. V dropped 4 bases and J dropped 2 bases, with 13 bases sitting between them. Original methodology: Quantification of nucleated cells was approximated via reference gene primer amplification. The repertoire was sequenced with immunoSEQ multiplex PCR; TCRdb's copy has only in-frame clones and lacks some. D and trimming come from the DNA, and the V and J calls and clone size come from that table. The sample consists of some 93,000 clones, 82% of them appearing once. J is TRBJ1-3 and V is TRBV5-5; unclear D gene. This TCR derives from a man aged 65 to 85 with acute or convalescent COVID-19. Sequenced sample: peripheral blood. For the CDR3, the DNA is TGTGCCAGCAGCCGCGTGTCGGGTACTGGAAACACCATATATTTT. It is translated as CASSRVSGTGNTIYF.